This T cell receptor (beta chain) was sequenced in a study of cytomegalovirus exposure and HLA in healthy donors. For this clone: Its specificity is not known.

Study outcomes and limitations: Among TCR beta chains of equal frequency, HLA-associated ones were more clonally expanded in a later analysis. Near-uniform donor sequencing depth was presumed by presence/absence analyses.

In germline, CDR1 is SGHDT, CDR2 YYEEEE. The CDR3 is 16 amino acids. V gave up 0 bases and J gave up 5 bases; unmatched junction bases: 9. The PCR contained 60 Vbeta and 13 Jbeta primers. Only in-frame clones appear in the TCRdb table, and some are missing; sequencing was by immunoSEQ multiplex PCR. Its table lists 100,000 to 150,000 clones. This TCR came from a man aged 18-30 years in good health and CMV-seronegative. This sequence joins TRBV5-6 and TRBJ2-5; 8 bases are a match to TRBD2. The sample taken for sequencing was PBMCs. The CDR3 DNA reads TGTGCCAGCAGCTTGGAGAGGACTAGCTATACGGAGACCCAGTACTTC. Protein: CASSLERTSYTETQYF.